A selection of T cell receptor beta chains follows, all from one sample in a study of blood T cell repertoires in COVID-19. Data came from immunoSEQ multiplex PCR; TCRdb stores just in-frame clones and leaves some out. The sample records about 480,000 clones, 75% to 90% being singletons. Sequenced input: PBMCs or T cells enriched from blood (not recorded which). The source is a woman aged 55-70 years who had recovered from COVID-19. Both conserved end residues are part of each CDR3.

V gene,CDR3 length,CDR3 protein
TRBV6-6,14,CASSKQAFNSPLHF
TRBV6-5,15,CASSPQGVLVQPQHF
TRBV2,13,CASLPVSGNTIYF
TRBV6-1,16,CASSEPPHRSNTEAFF
TRBV11-2,15,CASIKLAGNTDTQYF
TRBV5-1,14,CASSLTATNEKLFF
TRBV10-1,13,CASSTGTPSTQYF
TRBV5-1,14,CASSLFNGDTEAFF
TRBV11-2,12,CASSLGVYEQYF
TRBV20-1,14,CSASRLAGLNEQFF
TRBV5-1,15,CASSQRTGKDNEQFF
TRBV11-3,16,CASSAELAGGQNEQFF
TRBV5-6,13,CASSLYRGETQYF
TRBV29-1,14,CSVLEGENTGELFF
TRBV5-1,16,CASSSQPTGNTGELFF
TRBV10-3,16,CAISDLQVLSGNTIYF
TRBV3-1/TRBV3-2,13,CASSQRTPYGYTF
TRBV9,15,CASSLDSPDNSPLHF
TRBV6-5,14,CASSSYRGNQPQHF
TRBV28,17,CASSRPLDSSGASEQYF
TRBV5-4,15,CASSGDSLGGHTQYF
TRBV18,12,CASSGLDQPQHF
TRBV6-5,15,CASTSGTSGGWELFF
TRBV5-1,13,CASSLGDREGYTF
TRBV30,11,CAWKGVGEQFF
TRBV6-1,16,CASSESGTAVNTEAFF
TRBV27,15,CASSPRVPSNTEAFF
TRBV7-8,13,CASSLDRGGGYTF
TRBV5-4,14,CASSLSTDTGEQFF
TRBV5-1,19,CASSLVGTGGLIRNSPLHF
TRBV30,13,CAWRGQGLGSLHF
TRBV6-5,14,CASIRQAKNTEAFF
TRBV9,13,CASREQEGGTQYF
TRBV12-3/TRBV12-4,12,CASSHRVGEQFF
TRBV6-5,14,CASGRTGVRDTQYF
TRBV18,14,CASSPQRTSSGYTF
TRBV2,14,CASRQRERTGELFF
TRBV25-1,14,CASSSQTLGNTIYF
TRBV7-6,15,CASRSGGVLNTEAFF
TRBV5-8,14,CASSSGTANTEAFF
TRBV27,16,CASSRNGRDINEKLFF
TRBV6-5,15,CASTSSLGSSYEQYF
TRBV19,15,CASSSPPAAGYGYTF
TRBV4-2,15,CASSQGRGSPDTQYF
TRBV2,13,CASSGGTGQPQHF
TRBV6-5,14,CASSYYGGIYEQYF
TRBV3-1/TRBV3-2,13,CASRLTNTGELFF
TRBV11-2,13,CASSFGVGYEQYF
TRBV7-9,15,CASSLGGTSAYEQYF
TRBV5-4,14,CASSLEQMNTEAFF
TRBV5-1,19,CASSLVERTTGGVYNEQFF
TRBV19,15,CASSGGQGYGNTIYF
TRBV18,13,CASSPGSNYGYTF